This note documents a single T cell receptor beta chain sequence. The target antigen is unknown. The data were obtained in a study of T cell responses to AZD1222 COVID-19 vaccine. Produced via immunoSEQ multiplex PCR; TCRdb's table is partial and in-frame only. This sample has around 270,000 clones, with 90% to 95% found just once. Study-level points and caveats: Females outnumbered males among donors, who were mostly white British; clonal diversity was possibly underestimated.

The CDR3 length is 14 residues. In germline, CDR1 is DFQATT, CDR2 SNEGSKA (reference sequence). With V trimmed by 3 bases and J by 10 bases, 11 bases remained unmatched. The chain combines TRBV20-1 with TRBJ2-1, with 8 bases identical to TRBD2. The specimen comprised peripheral blood, sampled 28 days after the second AZD1222 dose. The sequence was obtained from an adult who received the AZD1222 COVID-19 vaccine. CDR3 in DNA: TGCAGTGCTAGTAATCCTCTAGCGGGCGGAGAGCAGTTCTTC. Protein sequence: CSASNPLAGGEQFF.